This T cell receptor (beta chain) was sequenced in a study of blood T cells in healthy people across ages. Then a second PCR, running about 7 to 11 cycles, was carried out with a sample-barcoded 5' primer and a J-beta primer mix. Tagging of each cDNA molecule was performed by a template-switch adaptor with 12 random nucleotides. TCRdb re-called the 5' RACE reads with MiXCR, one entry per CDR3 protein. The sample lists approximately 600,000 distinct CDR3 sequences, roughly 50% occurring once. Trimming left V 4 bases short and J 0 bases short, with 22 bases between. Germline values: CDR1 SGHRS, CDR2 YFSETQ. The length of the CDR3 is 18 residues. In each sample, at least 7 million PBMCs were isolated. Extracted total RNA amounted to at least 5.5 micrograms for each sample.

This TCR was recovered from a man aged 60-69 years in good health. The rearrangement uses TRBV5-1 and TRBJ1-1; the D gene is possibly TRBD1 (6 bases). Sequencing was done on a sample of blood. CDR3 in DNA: TGCGCCAGCAGCGCTGACAGGTTTTCTTCGGCTGTGAACACTGAAGCTTTCTTT. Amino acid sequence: CASSADRFSSAVNTEAFF.